Listed below are T cell receptor beta chains from one sample, sequenced in a study of T cells after yellow fever vaccination. One entry per CDR3 protein results from TCRdb running MiXCR on the 5' RACE reads. The sample lists 300,000 to 350,000 distinct CDR3 sequences; around 4.3% were seen once. The starting material was PBMCs, obtained 15 days after the yellow fever booster vaccination. The source of these receptors is a man in his late teens or twenties who received the YFV17D yellow fever vaccine. CDR3s include the opening cysteine and the closing phenylalanine or tryptophan. Fields, in order: V gene, J gene, D gene, clone size, CDR3 DNA, CDR3 protein. The D gene is left open where the match is weak. Size tells how often a clone was seen (once, few, many) or the class of an expanded clone, and some rows leave it out.

>TRBV9|TRBJ2-5|TRBD2|many
TGTGCCAGCAGCGTTTTCGGACTAGCGGGGGAAGAGACCCAGTACTTC
CASSVFGLAGEETQYF
>TRBV7-9|TRBJ2-6|.|.
TGTGCCAGCAGGGTAACGCGGGACACCTCTGGGGCCAACGTCCTGACTTTC
CASRVTRDTSGANVLTF
>TRBV5-6|TRBJ2-3|TRBD2|many
TGTGCCAGCAGCTTAAGCGGGACTACATTTGGAACAGATACGCAGTATTTT
CASSLSGTTFGTDTQYF
>TRBV6-5|TRBJ1-6|.|many
TGTGCCAGCAGTTACTCGAATCTGATGAATTCACCCCTCCACTTT
CASSYSNLMNSPLHF
>TRBV20-1|TRBJ1-5|.|many
TGCAGTGCTCCCGGGCGACCCAATCAGCCCCAGCATTTT
CSAPGRPNQPQHF
>TRBV4-2|TRBJ1-4|TRBD1|few
TGTGCCAGCAGCCAAGCCGGGACAGGGGGGGAAAAACTGTTTTTT
CASSQAGTGGEKLFF
>TRBV7-2|TRBJ2-3|.|many
TGTGCCAGCAGTTTAGCCGCAGGGACCCCCGGGACGCAGTATTTT
CASSLAAGTPGTQYF
>TRBV12-3/TRBV12-4|TRBJ1-1|.|many
TGTGCCAGCAGCCAGGGTTTTGTAATAGCTTTCTTT
CASSQGFVIAFF
>TRBV12-3/TRBV12-4|TRBJ2-5|TRBD2|few
TGTGCCAGCAGTAACCGGGGGGGACCTCAGGTTGAGACCCAGTACTTC
CASSNRGGPQVETQYF
>TRBV6-6|TRBJ1-3|.|.
TGTGCCAGCAGTTACGGGTTCTTCTCTGGAAACACCATATATTTT
CASSYGFFSGNTIYF
>TRBV30|TRBJ1-1|.|.
TGTGCCTGGACCGTGGGGGGGAGCGGTAACACTGAAGCTTTCTTT
CAWTVGGSGNTEAFF
>TRBV5-5|TRBJ1-5|.|many
TGTGCCAGCAGCTTGGCTCTGGGTTTGGGCAATCAGCCCCAGCATTTT
CASSLALGLGNQPQHF
>TRBV20-1|TRBJ2-7|.|few
TGCAGTGCCAGAACCCTGGGGGGTTTCGAGCAGTACTTC
CSARTLGGFEQYF
>TRBV7-9|TRBJ1-4|.|many
TGTGCCAGCAGCTCCAACGATATGACGGGACTAATGTTTTTT
CASSSNDMTGLMFF
>TRBV20-1|TRBJ2-5|.|many
TGCAGTGCTTTCACAGGGTCCGCGGTGGCGTGGGAGACCCAGTACTTC
CSAFTGSAVAWETQYF
>TRBV7-3|TRBJ1-1|.|.
TGTGCCAGCAGCCTAAACCAAGGAAACGAAGCTTTCTTT
CASSLNQGNEAFF
>TRBV9|TRBJ2-2|.|.
TGTGCCAGCAGCTTCCGACGGACACTGTCCACCGGGGAGCTGTTTTTT
CASSFRRTLSTGELFF
>TRBV29-1|TRBJ1-5|.|few
TGCAGCGTTGGAGGACAGTCCCAGCCCCAGCATTTT
CSVGGQSQPQHF
>TRBV2|TRBJ2-5|TRBD2|many
TGTGCCAGCAGGGACGGACTAGCGGGGAACCAAGAGACCCAGTACTTC
CASRDGLAGNQETQYF
>TRBV6-5|TRBJ2-1|TRBD1|few
TGTGCCAGCAGTATAGGACAGGGGGCGACCTACAATGAGCAGTTCTTC
CASSIGQGATYNEQFF
>TRBV7-9|TRBJ1-5|TRBD1|few
TGTGCCAGCAGCTTACCAGGGGGACATCAGCCCCAGCATTTT
CASSLPGGHQPQHF
>TRBV7-7|TRBJ2-2|TRBD1|.
TGTGCCAGCAGCTTCTCGGACAGGGGCGACGTTGACACCGGGGAGCTGTTTTTT
CASSFSDRGDVDTGELFF
>TRBV9|TRBJ2-5|TRBD2|few
TGTGCCAGCAGCCGCGGGGGGCTGTACCAAGAGACCCAGTACTTC
CASSRGGLYQETQYF
>TRBV7-8|TRBJ1-6|.|many
TGTGCCAGCAGTTTAGCTGGGGAGAATTCACCCCTCCACTTT
CASSLAGENSPLHF
>TRBV12-3/TRBV12-4|TRBJ1-2|TRBD1|many
TGTGCCAGCAGCCCAGGGGGGGTTGGGTCTAACTATGGCTACACCTTC
CASSPGGVGSNYGYTF
>TRBV7-2|TRBJ2-7|.|many
TGTGCCAGCAGCTACGACATCCTGAGCTCCTACGAGCAGTACTTC
CASSYDILSSYEQYF
>TRBV7-2|TRBJ1-2|TRBD1|.
TGTGCCAGCAGCTTAGATCGGGCAGGGGGTAACTATGGCTACACCTTC
CASSLDRAGGNYGYTF
>TRBV12-3/TRBV12-4|TRBJ2-1|.|many
TGTGCCAGCAGACGTAGCTCCTACAATGAGCAGTTCTTC
CASRRSSYNEQFF